A selection of T cell receptor beta chains follows, all from one sample in a study of tumor-infiltrating T cells and Merkel cell polyomavirus. Libraries were prepared by immunoSEQ multiplex PCR; TCRdb keeps only in-frame clonotypes and omits some of them. The table lists 20,000 to 30,000 clones, 70% to 90% of them singletons. Input material: lymph node tissue. Receptors were obtained from a man aged 50 to 60 with Merkel cell carcinoma. The CDR3 runs from the conserved cysteine through the conserved F or W. D genes are given only for firm matches.

v_gene: TRBV5-1; d_gene: TRBD2; j_gene: TRBJ2-5; CDR3aa: CASSGGGKTQETQYF; CDR3nt: TGCGCCAGCAGCGGCGGGGGTAAGACACAAGAGACCCAGTACTTC
v_gene: TRBV28; d_gene: NA; j_gene: TRBJ2-3; CDR3aa: CASARPGVENADTQYF; CDR3nt: TGTGCCAGCGCCCGACCGGGAGTGGAGAACGCAGATACGCAGTATTTT
v_gene: TRBV12-5; d_gene: TRBD2; j_gene: TRBJ2-3; CDR3aa: CASGLGLAGATDTQYF; CDR3nt: TGTGCTAGTGGTCTAGGACTAGCGGGAGCTACAGATACGCAGTATTTT
v_gene: TRBV6-5; d_gene: TRBD1; j_gene: TRBJ2-3; CDR3aa: CASSPTGATDTQYF; CDR3nt: TGTGCCAGCAGTCCGACAGGGGCCACAGATACGCAGTATTTT
v_gene: TRBV7-7; d_gene: NA; j_gene: TRBJ2-3; CDR3aa: CASSPFPGDTQYF; CDR3nt: TGTGCTAGCAGCCCGTTCCCAGGGGATACGCAGTATTTT
v_gene: TRBV7-2; d_gene: NA; j_gene: TRBJ1-1; CDR3aa: CASSLVRQYTEAFF; CDR3nt: TGTGCCAGCAGCTTAGTTAGACAGTACACTGAAGCTTTCTTT
v_gene: TRBV29-1; d_gene: NA; j_gene: TRBJ2-7; CDR3aa: CSVEIGGRRLPYEQYF; CDR3nt: TGCAGCGTTGAGATTGGTGGTCGGCGACTTCCCTACGAGCAGTACTTC
v_gene: TRBV28; d_gene: NA; j_gene: TRBJ2-1; CDR3aa: CASQFNFNEQFF; CDR3nt: TGTGCCAGCCAGTTTAATTTCAATGAGCAGTTCTTC
v_gene: TRBV29-1; d_gene: TRBD1; j_gene: TRBJ1-1; CDR3aa: CSVGHRGNTEAFF; CDR3nt: TGCAGCGTTGGACACAGGGGGAACACTGAAGCTTTCTTT
v_gene: TRBV7-2; d_gene: NA; j_gene: TRBJ2-4; CDR3aa: CASSPRGAKNIQYF; CDR3nt: TGTGCCAGCAGCCCCCGGGGAGCCAAAAACATTCAGTACTTC
v_gene: TRBV6-6; d_gene: NA; j_gene: TRBJ2-5; CDR3aa: CASRSGALQETQYF; CDR3nt: TGTGCCAGCAGATCAGGGGCCCTCCAAGAGACCCAGTACTTC